This note documents a single T cell receptor (beta chain) sequence. The antigen remains undetermined. This entry comes from a study of T cell responses to AZD1222 COVID-19 vaccine. Produced via immunoSEQ multiplex PCR; TCRdb's table is partial and in-frame only. Among 150,000 to 200,000 clones listed, 75% to 90% were seen once. Broader study findings: Increased Spike-specific TCR breadth and depth were observed after two AZD1222 doses. The peak T cell response came first, and repertoires were sampled only after it. Distributed over spike, vaccine-associated CD4 TCRs predominated at 160-218 and 743-854. Donors in the cohort were predominantly white British and more often female, and clonal diversity was possibly underestimated.

Germline CDR1 LGHDT, CDR2 YNNKEL (reference sequence). Trimming removed 1 base at V and 10 bases at J, with 7 bases between. This CDR3 comprises 11 residues. The specimen was peripheral blood, collected on day 0 of AZD1222 vaccination. The receptor comes from an adult in good health. The V and J genes are TRBV3-1 (or the pseudogene TRBV3-2) and TRBJ1-2; D gene unclear. The CDR3 sequence: CASSQGFVYTF. The CDR3 DNA follows: TGTGCCAGCAGCCAAGGATTCGTCTACACCTTC.